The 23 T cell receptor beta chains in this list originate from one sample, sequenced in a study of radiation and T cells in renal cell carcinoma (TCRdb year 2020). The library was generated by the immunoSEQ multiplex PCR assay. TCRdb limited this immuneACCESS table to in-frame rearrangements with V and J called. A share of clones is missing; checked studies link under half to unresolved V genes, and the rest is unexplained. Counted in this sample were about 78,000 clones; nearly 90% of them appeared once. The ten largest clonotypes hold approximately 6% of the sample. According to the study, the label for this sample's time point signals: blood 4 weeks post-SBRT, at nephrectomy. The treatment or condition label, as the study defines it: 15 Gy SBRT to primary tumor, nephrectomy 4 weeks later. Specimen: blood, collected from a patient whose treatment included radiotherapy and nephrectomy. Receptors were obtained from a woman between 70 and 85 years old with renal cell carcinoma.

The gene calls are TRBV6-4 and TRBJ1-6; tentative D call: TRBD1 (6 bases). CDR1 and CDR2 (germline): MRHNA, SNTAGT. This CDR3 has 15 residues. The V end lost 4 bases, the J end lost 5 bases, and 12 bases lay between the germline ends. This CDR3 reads CASSGGAQDNSPLHF. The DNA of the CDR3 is TGTGCCAGCAGTGGGGGGGCGCAGGATAATTCACCCCTCCACTTT.

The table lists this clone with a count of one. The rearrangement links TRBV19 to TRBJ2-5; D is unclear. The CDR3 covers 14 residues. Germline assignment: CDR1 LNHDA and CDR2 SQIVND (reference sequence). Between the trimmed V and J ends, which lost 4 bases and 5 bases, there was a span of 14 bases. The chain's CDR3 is CASSTRTAAETQYF. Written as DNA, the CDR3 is TGTGCCAGTAGTACTCGGACGGCCGCCGAGACCCAGTACTTC.

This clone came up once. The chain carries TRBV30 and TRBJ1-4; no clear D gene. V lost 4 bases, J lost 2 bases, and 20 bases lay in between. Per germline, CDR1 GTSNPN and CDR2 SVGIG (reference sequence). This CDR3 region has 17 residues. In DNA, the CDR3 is TGTGCCTGGAACCCTAGTCGGGAAGGGCATACTAATGAAAAACTGTTTTTT. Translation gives CAWNPSREGHTNEKLFF.

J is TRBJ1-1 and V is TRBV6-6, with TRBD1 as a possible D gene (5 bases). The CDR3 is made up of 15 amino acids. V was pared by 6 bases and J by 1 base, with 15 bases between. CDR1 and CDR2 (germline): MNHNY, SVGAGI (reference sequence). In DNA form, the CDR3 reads TGTGCCAGCAGGCGGACTGGGGGTGAGAACACTGAAGCTTTCTTT. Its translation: CASRRTGGENTEAFF.

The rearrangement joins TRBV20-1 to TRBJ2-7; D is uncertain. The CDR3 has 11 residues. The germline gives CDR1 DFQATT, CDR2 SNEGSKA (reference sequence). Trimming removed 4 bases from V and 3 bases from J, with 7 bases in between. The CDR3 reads CSATENYEQYF. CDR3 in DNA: TGCAGTGCTACGGAAAACTACGAGCAGTACTTC.

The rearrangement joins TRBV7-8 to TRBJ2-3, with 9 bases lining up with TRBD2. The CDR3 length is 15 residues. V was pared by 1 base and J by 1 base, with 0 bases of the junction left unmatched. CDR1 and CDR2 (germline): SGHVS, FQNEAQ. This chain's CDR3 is CASSLGLAGTDTQYF. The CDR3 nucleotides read TGTGCCAGCAGCTTAGGACTAGCGGGCACAGATACGCAGTATTTT.

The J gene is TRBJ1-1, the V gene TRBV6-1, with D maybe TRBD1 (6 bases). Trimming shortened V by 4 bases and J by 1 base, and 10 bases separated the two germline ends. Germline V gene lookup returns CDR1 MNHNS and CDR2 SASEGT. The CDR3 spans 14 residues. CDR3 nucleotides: TGTGCCAGCAGTGCCCGGGACACGAACACTGAAGCTTTCTTT. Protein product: CASSARDTNTEAFF.

This chain's CDR3 is CASSISPGGYTF. DNA for the CDR3: TGTGCCAGTAGTATATCCCCTGGTGGCTACACCTTC. This sequence joins TRBV19 and TRBJ1-2, with no clear D. V gave up 2 bases and J gave up 7 bases, with 8 bases separating them. In germline, CDR1 is LNHDA, CDR2 SQIVND (reference sequence). The CDR3 covers 12 residues.

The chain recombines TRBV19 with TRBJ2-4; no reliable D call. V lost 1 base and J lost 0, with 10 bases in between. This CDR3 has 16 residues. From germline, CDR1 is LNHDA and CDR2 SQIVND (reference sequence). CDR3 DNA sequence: TGTGCCAGTAGTATAGTCCACAGCGTAGCCAAAAACATTCAGTACTTC. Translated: CASSIVHSVAKNIQYF. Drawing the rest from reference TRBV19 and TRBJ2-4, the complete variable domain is DGGITQSPKYLFRKEGQNVTLSCEQNLNHDAMYWYRQDPGQGLRLIYYSQIVNDFQKGDIAEGYSVSREKKESFPLTVTSAQKNPTAFYLCASSIVHSVAKNIQYFGAGTRLSVL.

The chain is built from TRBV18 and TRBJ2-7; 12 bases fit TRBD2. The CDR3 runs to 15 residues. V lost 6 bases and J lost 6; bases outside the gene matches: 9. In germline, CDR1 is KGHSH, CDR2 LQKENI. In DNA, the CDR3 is TGTGCCAGCTCGCCTAGCGGGGGGGCTAATGTCGAGCAGTACTTC. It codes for CASSPSGGANVEQYF.

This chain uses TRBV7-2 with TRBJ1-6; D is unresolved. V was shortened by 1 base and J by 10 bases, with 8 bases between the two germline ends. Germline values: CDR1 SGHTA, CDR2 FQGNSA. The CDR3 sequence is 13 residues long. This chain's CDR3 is CASSLVGGSPLHF. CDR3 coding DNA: TGTGCCAGCAGCTTAGTTGGCGGCTCACCCCTCCACTTT.

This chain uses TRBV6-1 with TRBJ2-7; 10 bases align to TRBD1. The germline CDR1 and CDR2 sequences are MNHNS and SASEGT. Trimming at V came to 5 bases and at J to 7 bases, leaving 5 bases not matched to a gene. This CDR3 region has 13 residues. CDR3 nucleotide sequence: TGTGCCAGCAGTCGGACAGGGGGGAGAGAGCAGTACTTC. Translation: CASSRTGGREQYF.

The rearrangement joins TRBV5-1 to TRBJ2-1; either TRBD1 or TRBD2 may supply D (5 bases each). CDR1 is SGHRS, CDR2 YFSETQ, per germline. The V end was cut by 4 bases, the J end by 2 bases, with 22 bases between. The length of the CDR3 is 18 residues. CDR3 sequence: CASSPGFGTTLPYNEQFF. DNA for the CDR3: TGCGCCAGCAGCCCGGGGTTCGGGACCACCCTCCCCTACAATGAGCAGTTCTTC.

CDR3 in amino acids: CASSGQGDIQYF. CDR3 bases: TGCGCCAGCAGCGGGCAAGGGGACATTCAGTACTTC. This sequence joins TRBV5-1 and TRBJ2-4; possibly TRBD1 for D (5 bases). With 4 bases removed from V and 8 bases from J, the gap between germline ends came to 10 bases. From germline, CDR1 is SGHRS and CDR2 YFSETQ. The CDR3 spans 12 residues.

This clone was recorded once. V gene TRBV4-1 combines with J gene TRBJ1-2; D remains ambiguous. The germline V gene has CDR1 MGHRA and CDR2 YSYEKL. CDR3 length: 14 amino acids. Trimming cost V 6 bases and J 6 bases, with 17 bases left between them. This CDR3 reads CASSNPQSRNGYTF. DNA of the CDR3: TGCGCCAGCAGTAACCCACAGAGCCGGAATGGCTACACCTTC.

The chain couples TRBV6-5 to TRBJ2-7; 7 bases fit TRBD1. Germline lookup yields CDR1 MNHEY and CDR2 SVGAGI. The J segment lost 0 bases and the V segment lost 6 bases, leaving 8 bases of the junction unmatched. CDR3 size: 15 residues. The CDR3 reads CASSDTGASSYEQYF. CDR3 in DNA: TGTGCCAGCAGCGATACAGGGGCCAGCTCCTACGAGCAGTACTTC.

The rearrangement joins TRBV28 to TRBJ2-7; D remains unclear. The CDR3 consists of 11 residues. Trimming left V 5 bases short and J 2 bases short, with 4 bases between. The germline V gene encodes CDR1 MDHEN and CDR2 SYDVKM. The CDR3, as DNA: TGTGCCAGCAGTACTCCCTACGAGCAGTACTTC. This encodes CASSTPYEQYF.

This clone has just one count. For the CDR3, the DNA is TGTGCCAGCAGCGCGACAGGGTCGGCTAACTATGGCTACACCTTC. This gives the protein CASSATGSANYGYTF. V usage is TRBV5-6 and J usage is TRBJ1-2; 7 bases are shared with TRBD1. V dropped 4 bases and J dropped 0; count of bases not matched to a gene: 6. The CDR3 loop spans 15 amino acids. Per germline, CDR1 SGHDT and CDR2 YYEEEE.

DNA of the CDR3: TGTGCCATCAGTGCTCTATCCAGCTCCTATAATTCACCCCTCCACTTT. Translated, it gives CAISALSSSYNSPLHF. The rearrangement links TRBV10-3 to TRBJ1-6; D is undetermined. Trimming stripped 4 bases from V and 0 bases from J, with 10 bases between. The germline V gene has CDR1 ENHRY and CDR2 SYGVKD. The CDR3 loop spans 16 amino acids.

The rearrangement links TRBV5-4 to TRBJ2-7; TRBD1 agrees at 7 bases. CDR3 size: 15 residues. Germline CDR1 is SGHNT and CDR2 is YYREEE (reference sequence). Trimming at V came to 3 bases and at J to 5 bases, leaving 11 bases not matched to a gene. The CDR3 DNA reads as TGTGCCAGCAGCTCGCCGGGACAGTTTATCCACGAGCAGTACTTC. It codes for CASSSPGQFIHEQYF.

This CDR3 reads CASSLPTGNSYGYTF. DNA of the CDR3: TGTGCCAGCAGCTTGCCGACAGGGAATTCCTATGGCTACACCTTC. The rearrangement links TRBV5-6 to TRBJ1-2; TRBD1 matches at 7 bases. This CDR3 is 15 amino acids long. Germline loops: CDR1 SGHDT, CDR2 YYEEEE. V lost 1 base, J lost 4 bases, and 7 bases stayed unmatched.

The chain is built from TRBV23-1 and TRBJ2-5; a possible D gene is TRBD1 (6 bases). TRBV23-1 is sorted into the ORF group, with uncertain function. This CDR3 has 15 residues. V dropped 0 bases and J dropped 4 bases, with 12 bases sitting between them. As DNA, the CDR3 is TGCGCCAGCAGTCAATCGAAAGGACAGAGAGAGACCCAGTACTTC. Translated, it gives CASSQSKGQRETQYF.

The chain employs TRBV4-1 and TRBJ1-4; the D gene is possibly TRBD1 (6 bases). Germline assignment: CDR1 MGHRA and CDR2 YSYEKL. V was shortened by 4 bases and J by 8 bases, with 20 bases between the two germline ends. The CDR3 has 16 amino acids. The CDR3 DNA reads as TGCGCCAGCAGCCCTTCCCCCGACAGGCGTAACGAAAAACTGTTTTTT. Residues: CASSPSPDRRNEKLFF.